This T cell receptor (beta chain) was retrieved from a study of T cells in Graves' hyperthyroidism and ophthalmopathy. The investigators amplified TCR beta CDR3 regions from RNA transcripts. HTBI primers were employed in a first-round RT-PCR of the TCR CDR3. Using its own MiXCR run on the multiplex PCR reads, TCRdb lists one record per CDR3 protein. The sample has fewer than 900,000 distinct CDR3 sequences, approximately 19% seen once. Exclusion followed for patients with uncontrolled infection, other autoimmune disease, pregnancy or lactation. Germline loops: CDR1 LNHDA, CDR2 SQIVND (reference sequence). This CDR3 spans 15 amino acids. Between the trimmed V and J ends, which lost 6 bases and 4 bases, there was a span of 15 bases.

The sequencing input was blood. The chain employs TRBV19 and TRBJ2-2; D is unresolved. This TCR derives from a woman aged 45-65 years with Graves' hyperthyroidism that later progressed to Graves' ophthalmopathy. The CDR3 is CASRSETFITGELFF. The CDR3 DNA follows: TGTGCCAGTAGGAGCGAGACTTTTATCACCGGGGAGCTGTTTTTT.